The text below deals with one T cell receptor (beta chain). The PCR used 60 Vbeta and 13 Jbeta primers. The table came from immunoSEQ multiplex PCR; TCRdb's copy has only in-frame clones and leaves some out. The top ten hold roughly 1.4% of the sample, which has around 150,000 clones, 68% seen once. The sample originates from a study of cytomegalovirus exposure and HLA in healthy donors. V lost 10 bases, J lost 5 bases, and 10 bases stayed unmatched. The germline gives CDR1 MNHEY, CDR2 SVGAGI. This CDR3 contains 14 residues. The material sequenced was PBMCs. V gene TRBV6-5 combines with J gene TRBJ1-4; TRBD1 matches at 7 bases. This sequence was found in a man in his fifties or sixties in good health and CMV-seronegative. The CDR3 protein is CATGGGQRNEKLFF. The CDR3 region has the DNA TGTGCCACCGGTGGGGGACAGCGAAATGAAAAACTGTTTTTT.